The 26 T cell receptor beta chains below all came from one sample that was sequenced in a study of beta chain features in type 1 diabetes. Study-wide results and limits: Shortening of TCRB CDR3s, moderate but significant, appeared in all four CD4+ subsets of Type 1 diabetes patients.

The investigators reverse transcribed all of the isolated RNA, so they sequenced expressed TCRB transcripts. Profiled with immunoSEQ multiplex PCR; TCRdb holds only in-frame clones, not every one. The sample consists of roughly 300,000 clones, 7% to 10% of them appearing once. These TCRs are of unknown antigen specificity. The sample comprised central memory CD4+ T cells from blood. The source of these receptors is a young man with type 1 diabetes.

The chain couples TRBV25-1 to TRBJ2-7; D is uncertain. The CDR3 consists of 12 residues. The V and J ends lost 5 bases and 0 bases respectively, with 5 bases between them. Germline values: CDR1 MGHDK, CDR2 SYGVNS. The CDR3 protein is CASSRSSYEQYF. CDR3 bases: TGTGCCAGCAGTAGAAGCTCCTACGAGCAGTACTTC.

This clone was observed a few times. The chain carries TRBV5-4 and TRBJ2-2; TRBD2 matches 16 bases. Germline assignment: CDR1 SGHNT and CDR2 YYREEE (reference sequence). Trimming removed 3 bases from V and 6 bases from J; junction bases left unmatched: 5. This CDR3 region has 17 residues. Here the CDR3 DNA reads TGTGCCAGCAGCTCGGGACTAGCGGGGGGGACCCCCGGGGAGCTGTTTTTT. Amino acids: CASSSGLAGGTPGELFF.

This clone was picked up a small number of times. The CDR3 DNA reads TGTGCCAGCATCCCCTCGGGGGCAACCGGGGAGCTGTTTTTT. Translated, it gives CASIPSGATGELFF. The rearrangement joins TRBV6-5 to TRBJ2-2; D is perhaps TRBD1 or TRBD2 (6 bases each). CDR1 and CDR2 from the germline V gene are MNHEY and SVGAGI. The CDR3 is made up of 14 amino acids. V was cut by 7 bases and J by 5 bases, with 14 bases left in between.

The chain combines TRBV5-4 with TRBJ1-4; D is unclear. CDR1 SGHNT and CDR2 YYREEE come from the germline V gene (reference sequence). V was trimmed by 1 base and J by 6 bases, leaving 16 bases between them. The CDR3 runs 16 residues. Here the CDR3 reads CASSLLIGGRDEKLFF. For the CDR3, the DNA is TGTGCCAGCAGCTTGTTAATTGGAGGGCGGGATGAAAAACTGTTTTTT.

This clone was detected only a few times. CDR3 nucleotide sequence: TGTGCCAGCAGCCCAGCTTACAGGGGTAGCAATCAGCCCCAGCATTTT. Its protein product is CASSPAYRGSNQPQHF. The rearrangement uses TRBV7-8 and TRBJ1-5; 7 nucleotides align to TRBD1. With 5 bases clipped from V and 0 bases from J, the junction kept 7 bases outside the gene matches. The CDR3 runs to 16 residues. Germline V CDR1 and CDR2: SGHVS, FQNEAQ.

The chain uses TRBV7-2 and TRBJ1-2, with D tentatively TRBD1 (6 bases). Trimming pared 7 bases from V and 4 bases from J, leaving 16 bases between. CDR3 length equals 14 residues. Germline V gives CDR1 SGHTA, CDR2 FQGNSA. CDR3 loop: CASILGGGGYGYTF. CDR3 DNA sequence: TGTGCCAGCATCCTGGGAGGGGGTGGCTATGGCTACACCTTC. The full variable domain, its missing parts supplied by reference TRBV7-2 and TRBJ1-2, is GAGVSQSPSNKVTEKGKDVELRCDPISGHTALYWYRQSLGQGLEFLIYFQGNSAPDKSGLPSDRFSAERTGGSVSTLTIQRTQQEDSAVYLCASILGGGGYGYTFGSGTRLTVV.

The rearrangement uses TRBV14 and TRBJ1-1; the match to TRBD1 covers 8 bases. Germline loops: CDR1 SGHDN, CDR2 FVKESK. Trimming at V came to 4 bases and at J to 6 bases, leaving 4 bases not matched to a gene. This CDR3 contains 13 residues. The DNA of the CDR3 is TGTGCCAGCAGCCGTAAACAGGGGGCTGAAGCTTTCTTT. This encodes CASSRKQGAEAFF.

V and J are TRBV5-1 and TRBJ2-5; D gene uncertain. The germline V gene encodes CDR1 SGHRS and CDR2 YFSETQ. This CDR3 has 13 amino acids. V was pared by 2 bases and J by 0 bases, with 5 bases between. The CDR3: CASSLTHQETQYF. The CDR3 bases are TGCGCCAGCAGCTTAACACACCAAGAGACCCAGTACTTC.

This clone was detected only a few times. Here the CDR3 reads CASSRSTVRNTEAFF. In DNA form, the CDR3 reads TGTGCCAGCAGCCGTTCGACGGTCCGTAACACTGAAGCTTTCTTT. The gene calls are TRBV6-5 and TRBJ1-1, with D unresolved. The germline V and J ends were trimmed by 6 bases and 2 bases, with 16 bases remaining between them. The CDR3 sequence is 15 residues long. CDR1 is MNHEY and CDR2 is SVGAGI in the germline V gene.

V usage is TRBV28 and J usage is TRBJ1-5; D gene unclear. Deletions cut 5 bases from V and 3 bases from J, with 5 bases between. The V gene's germline CDR1 is MDHEN and CDR2 SYDVKM. CDR3 size: 12 residues. The CDR3 loop is CASSTINQPQHF. CDR3 sequence (DNA): TGTGCCAGCAGTACCATCAATCAGCCCCAGCATTTT.

This clone appeared a few times. The chain has TRBV4-1 and TRBJ2-5; 7 positions agree with TRBD2. This CDR3 has 15 amino acids. V dropped 3 bases and J dropped 1; count of bases not matched to a gene: 5. The V gene's germline CDR1 is MGHRA and CDR2 YSYEKL. Here the CDR3 DNA reads TGCGCCAGCAGCCATGATACTAGCGCCCAAGAGACCCAGTACTTC. Its translation is CASSHDTSAQETQYF.

The rearrangement joins TRBV11-2 to TRBJ2-1; D possibly matches TRBD1 or TRBD2 (6 bases each). CDR1 and CDR2 (germline): SGHAT, FQNNGV. The CDR3 is 13 amino acids. V gave up 5 bases and J gave up 7 bases, with 12 bases separating them. CDR3 DNA sequence: TGTGCCAGCAGCCAACAGGGAGGAAATGAGCAGTTCTTC. Its translation is CASSQQGGNEQFF. Full variable domain (outside the CDR3, taken from reference TRBV11-2 and TRBJ2-1): EAGVAQSPRYKIIEKRQSVAFWCNPISGHATLYWYQQILGQGPKLLIQFQNNGVVDDSQLPKDRFSAERLKGVDSTLKIQPAKLEDSAVYLCASSQQGGNEQFFGPGTRLTVL.

This clone was seen a few times. The CDR3 sequence is CASSVQGVYNEQFF. CDR3 DNA sequence: TGTGCCAGCAGTGTACAGGGAGTATACAATGAGCAGTTCTTC. The chain is built from TRBV2 and TRBJ2-1; D perhaps matches TRBD1 (6 bases). The V gene's germline CDR1 is SNHLY and CDR2 FYNNEI. The CDR3 contains 14 residues. The germline V and J ends were trimmed by 4 bases and 4 bases, with 11 bases remaining between them.

The rearrangement joins TRBV7-2 to TRBJ2-1; 7 nucleotides line up with TRBD2. Germline V gives CDR1 SGHTA, CDR2 FQGNSA. The CDR3 runs to 13 residues. The J segment lost 10 bases and the V segment lost 6 bases, leaving 9 bases of the junction unmatched. CDR3 DNA: TGTGCCAGCAGACGGGGAGGGGAGGGGGAGCAGTTCTTC. Translation gives CASRRGGEGEQFF.

This clone has a handful of counts. This chain uses TRBV7-9 with TRBJ2-7, with D perhaps TRBD2 (5 bases). The CDR3 is made up of 14 amino acids. CDR1 and CDR2 from the germline V gene are SEHNR and FQNEAQ (reference sequence). The V and J ends lost 7 bases and 2 bases respectively, with 15 bases between them. In DNA form, the CDR3 reads TGTGCCAGCACCCCGGGGAATGCTGCCTACGAGCAGTACTTC. Translation gives CASTPGNAAYEQYF.

This chain joins TRBV4-2 and TRBJ2-1; TRBD2 matches at 15 bases. The ends lost 4 bases at V and 4 bases at J; junction bases unmatched: 5. Germline-derived CDR1 and CDR2 are LGHNA and YNFKEQ. This CDR3 is built from 17 residues. The CDR3 DNA reads as TGTGCCAGCAGCCTGGGGACTAGCGGGGGGTCTTACAATGAGCAGTTCTTC. Protein sequence: CASSLGTSGGSYNEQFF.

This clone showed up just a few times. The rearrangement links TRBV6-5 to TRBJ2-5; 15 bases match TRBD2. V shed 7 bases, J shed 4 bases, and the junction held 1 base outside the gene matches. The CDR3 is made up of 14 amino acids. Germline CDR1 and CDR2: MNHEY and SVGAGI. CDR3 nucleotides: TGTGCCAGCACGGGACTAGCGGGGGGAGAGACCCAGTACTTC. Translation gives CASTGLAGGETQYF.

CDR3 DNA sequence: TGTGCCAGCAGTCCGCCCGGGACAGGGGTAGGTGAAGCTTTCTTT. Amino acid sequence: CASSPPGTGVGEAFF. The rearrangement uses TRBV28 and TRBJ1-1, with TRBD1 matching over 10 bases. The CDR3 extends over 15 amino acids. CDR1 and CDR2 from the germline V gene are MDHEN and SYDVKM. The ends lost 5 bases at V and 7 bases at J; junction bases unmatched: 10.

This chain connects TRBV4-3 to TRBJ1-6; 7 bases line up with TRBD1. J was trimmed by 10 bases and V by 4 bases; bases with no gene match: 10. This CDR3 is 15 amino acids long. The germline V gene has CDR1 LGHNA and CDR2 YSLEER. CDR3 amino acids: CASSPGPGGRSPLHF. Here the CDR3 DNA reads TGCGCCAGCAGCCCTGGGCCAGGGGGTCGATCACCCCTCCACTTT.

This sequence joins TRBV11-2 and TRBJ2-5; TRBD1 matches 8 bases. V lost 4 bases, J lost 7 bases, and 2 bases stayed unmatched. This CDR3 has 12 amino acids. From germline, CDR1 is SGHAT and CDR2 FQNNGV. The CDR3 loop reads CASSYGQGTQYF. CDR3 nucleotide sequence: TGTGCCAGCAGCTACGGACAGGGGACCCAGTACTTC.

This sequence joins TRBV2 and TRBJ1-2; D is uncertain. In germline, CDR1 is SNHLY, CDR2 FYNNEI. Between the trimmed V and J ends, which lost 6 bases and 5 bases, there was a span of 7 bases. The CDR3 has 11 amino acids. The CDR3 region has the DNA TGTGCCAGCAGCCCCCTTTATGGCTACACCTTC. Amino acid sequence: CASSPLYGYTF.

This clone was seen repeatedly, ten times or more. The chain employs TRBV14 and TRBJ1-6; possibly TRBD1 for D (5 bases). Trimming removed 0 bases from V and 7 bases from J, with 13 bases in between. The CDR3 spans 16 residues. Germline lookup yields CDR1 SGHDN and CDR2 FVKESK. In DNA, the CDR3 is TGTGCCAGCAGCCAAGAAGGTTACCGGGGCAATTCACCCCTCCACTTT. The encoded protein is CASSQEGYRGNSPLHF.

The chain recombines TRBV18 with TRBJ2-7, with TRBD1 matching over 9 bases. Germline CDR1 is KGHSH and CDR2 is LQKENI. The junction had 9 bases not matched to a gene; V was cut back by 6 bases and J by 6 bases. The CDR3 length is 14 residues. CDR3 sequence reads: CASSPGQGLAEQYF. The CDR3 nucleotides are TGTGCCAGCTCGCCCGGACAGGGGTTGGCCGAGCAGTACTTC. The full variable domain, completed using reference TRBV18 and TRBJ2-7, is NAGVMQNPRHLVRRRGQEARLRCSPMKGHSHVYWYRQLPEEGLKFMVYLQKENIIDESGMPKERFSAEFPKEGPSILRIQQVVRGDSAAYFCASSPGQGLAEQYFGPGTRLTVT.

This clone appeared a few times. This rearrangement joins TRBV6-5 to TRBJ2-7, with D perhaps matching TRBD1 (5 bases). V lost 2 bases to trimming and J lost 1 base, with 12 bases between them. This CDR3 region has 15 residues. Germline CDR1 is MNHEY and CDR2 is SVGAGI. CDR3 sequence: CASSYDRGRSYEQYF. The DNA for the CDR3 is TGTGCCAGCAGTTACGATAGGGGCCGGTCCTACGAGCAGTACTTC.

This clone came up a few times. The rearrangement joins TRBV10-3 to TRBJ1-6; 8 bases match TRBD1. The junction had 3 bases not matched to a gene; V was cut back by 4 bases and J by 7 bases. Germline V gene lookup returns CDR1 ENHRY and CDR2 SYGVKD. This CDR3 contains 14 residues. DNA for the CDR3: TGTGCCATCAGTGGGGGACAGGTGAATTCACCCCTCCACTTT. It specifies CAISGGQVNSPLHF.

This clone has at least ten counts. The CDR3 bases are TGTGCCAGCAGCTTAGAGTGGAGCTCCTATAATTCACCCCTCCACTTT. This sequence encodes CASSLEWSSYNSPLHF. The chain has TRBV7-2 and TRBJ1-6; no clear D gene. Germline V gives CDR1 SGHTA, CDR2 FQGNSA. The CDR3 runs to 16 residues. Deletions cut 1 base from V and 0 bases from J, with 7 bases between.